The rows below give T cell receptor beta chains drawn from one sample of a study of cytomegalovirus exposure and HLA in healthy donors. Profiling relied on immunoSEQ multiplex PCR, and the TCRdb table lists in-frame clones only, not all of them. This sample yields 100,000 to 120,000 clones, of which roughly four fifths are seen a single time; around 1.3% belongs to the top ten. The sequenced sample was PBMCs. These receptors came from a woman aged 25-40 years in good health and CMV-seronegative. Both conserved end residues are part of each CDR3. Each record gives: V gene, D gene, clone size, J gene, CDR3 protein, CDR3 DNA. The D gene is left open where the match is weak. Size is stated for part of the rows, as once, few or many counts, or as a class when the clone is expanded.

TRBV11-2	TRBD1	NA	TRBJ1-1	CASSHGDRGNTEAFF	TGTGCCAGCAGTCATGGGGACAGGGGGAACACTGAAGCTTTCTTT
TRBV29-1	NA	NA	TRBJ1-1	CSVIRDLEPNTEAFF	TGCAGCGTAATCAGGGATCTCGAACCAAACACTGAAGCTTTCTTT
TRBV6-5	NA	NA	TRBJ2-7	CASSYLTRNEQYF	TGTGCCAGCAGTTACCTAACTAGAAACGAGCAGTACTTC
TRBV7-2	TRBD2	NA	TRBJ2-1	CASSVTGTSFNEQFF	TGTGCCAGCAGCGTAACCGGGACTAGCTTCAATGAGCAGTTCTTC
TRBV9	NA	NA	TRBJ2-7	CASSPWEVPLYEQYF	TGTGCCAGCAGTCCGTGGGAGGTTCCACTTTACGAGCAGTACTTC
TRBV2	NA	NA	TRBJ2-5	CASSEAIGRETQYF	TGTGCCAGCAGTGAAGCTATAGGGAGAGAGACCCAGTACTTC
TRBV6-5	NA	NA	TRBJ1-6	CAGSASGIYNSPLHF	TGTGCCGGCAGTGCCTCGGGGATTTATAATTCACCCCTCCACTTT
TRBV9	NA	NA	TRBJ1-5	CASSVEVGDQPQHF	TGTGCCAGCAGCGTAGAAGTCGGAGATCAGCCCCAGCATTTT
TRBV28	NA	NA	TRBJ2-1	CASSPRVLRGLSNEQFF	TGTGCCAGCAGTCCCCGGGTGTTGCGGGGGCTTAGCAATGAGCAGTTCTTC
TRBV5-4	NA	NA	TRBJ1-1	CASSLGAISMNTEAFF	TGTGCCAGCAGCTTAGGGGCTATATCGATGAACACTGAAGCTTTCTTT
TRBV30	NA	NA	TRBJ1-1	CAWSEGLNTEAFF	TGTGCCTGGAGTGAGGGGCTGAACACTGAAGCTTTCTTT
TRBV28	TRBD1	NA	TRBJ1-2	CASSLNRGYKSYTF	TGTGCCAGCAGTCTTAACAGGGGATACAAATCCTACACCTTC
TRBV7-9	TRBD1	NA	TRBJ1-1	CASSRDRGNTEAFF	TGTGCCAGCAGCCGCGACAGGGGGAACACTGAAGCTTTCTTT
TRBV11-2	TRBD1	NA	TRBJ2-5	CASSSPRTGYTQYF	TGTGCCAGCAGCTCACCACGGACAGGGTACACCCAGTACTTC
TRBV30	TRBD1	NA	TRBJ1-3	CAWSDGTDLNTIYF	TGTGCCTGGAGTGATGGGACAGATCTAAACACCATATATTTT
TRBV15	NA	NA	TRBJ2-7	CATSITDSEQYF	TGTGCCACCAGCATCACCGACAGCGAGCAGTACTTC
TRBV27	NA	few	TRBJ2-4	CASSFTNLAKNIQYF	TGTGCCAGCAGTTTCACAAATCTAGCCAAAAACATTCAGTACTTC
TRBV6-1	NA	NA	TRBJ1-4	CASSEAQGLGEKLFF	TGTGCCAGCAGTGAAGCGCAGGGGCTAGGTGAAAAACTGTTTTTT
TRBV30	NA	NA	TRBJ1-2	CAWTAGWDYGYTF	TGTGCCTGGACGGCAGGGTGGGACTATGGCTACACCTTC
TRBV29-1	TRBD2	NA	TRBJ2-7	CSVSGTSGNPTYEQYF	TGCAGCGTGTCCGGGACTAGCGGGAACCCTACCTACGAGCAGTACTTC
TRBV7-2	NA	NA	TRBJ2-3	CASSRNGGPDTQYF	TGTGCCAGCAGCCGCAACGGGGGGCCGGATACGCAGTATTTT
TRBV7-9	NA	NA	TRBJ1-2	CASSTRKGLEPNYGYTF	TGTGCCAGCAGCACTCGAAAGGGGTTGGAGCCCAACTATGGCTACACCTTC
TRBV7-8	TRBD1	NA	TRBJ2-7	CASTDRSRGEQYF	TGTGCCAGCACGGACAGGAGCAGGGGCGAGCAGTACTTC
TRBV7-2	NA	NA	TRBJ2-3	CASSLRRSTDTQYF	TGTGCCAGCAGCCTGCGGAGAAGCACAGATACGCAGTATTTT
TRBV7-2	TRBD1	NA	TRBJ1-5	CASSARTGNQPQHF	TGTGCCAGCAGCGCCCGGACAGGGAATCAGCCCCAGCATTTT
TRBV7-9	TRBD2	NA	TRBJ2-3	CASSARLALTDTQYF	TGTGCCAGCAGCGCCCGACTAGCGCTCACAGATACGCAGTATTTT
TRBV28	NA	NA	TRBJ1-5	CASAKRDTQGDQPQHF	TGTGCCAGCGCAAAACGGGACACCCAGGGTGATCAGCCCCAGCATTTT
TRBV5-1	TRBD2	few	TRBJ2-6	CASSWTGTRGSGANVLTF	TGCGCCAGCAGCTGGACCGGGACTAGAGGCTCTGGGGCCAACGTCCTGACTTTC
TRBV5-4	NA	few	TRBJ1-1	CASSPTTRGNTEAFF	TGTGCCAGCAGCCCAACGACGCGGGGCAACACTGAAGCTTTCTTT
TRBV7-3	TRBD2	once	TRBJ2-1	CASSRERELYNEQFF	TGTGCCAGCAGCCGAGAGCGGGAGCTCTACAATGAGCAGTTCTTC
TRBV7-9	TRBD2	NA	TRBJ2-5	CASSLGTSGQETQYF	TGTGCCAGCAGCTTAGGGACTAGCGGACAAGAGACCCAGTACTTC
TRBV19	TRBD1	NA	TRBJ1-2	CASSVGQDYGYTF	TGTGCCAGTAGTGTGGGACAGGACTATGGCTACACCTTC
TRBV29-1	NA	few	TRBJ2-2	CSVALALNTGELFF	TGCAGCGTTGCTCTAGCGCTGAACACCGGGGAGCTGTTTTTT
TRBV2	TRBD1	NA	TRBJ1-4	CASSDRGRDEKLFF	TGTGCCAGCAGTGACAGGGGGCGAGATGAAAAACTGTTTTTT
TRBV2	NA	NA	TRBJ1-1	CASSTELPVRGTEAFF	TGTGCCAGCAGTACCGAGCTCCCTGTCAGGGGCACTGAAGCTTTCTTT
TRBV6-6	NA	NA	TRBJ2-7	CASRTGSSYEQYF	TGTGCCAGCAGGACGGGGAGCTCCTACGAGCAGTACTTC
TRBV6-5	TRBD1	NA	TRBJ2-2	CASTGGDTGELFF	TGTGCCAGCACAGGGGGCGACACCGGGGAGCTGTTTTTT
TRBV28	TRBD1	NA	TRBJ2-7	CASSFTRGHKQYF	TGTGCCAGCAGCTTTACCAGGGGGCACAAGCAGTACTTC
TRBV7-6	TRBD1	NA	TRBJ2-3	CASSSGQGSTDTQYF	TGTGCCAGCAGCTCAGGACAGGGTAGCACAGATACGCAGTATTTT
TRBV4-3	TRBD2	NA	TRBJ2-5	CASSQDPAGLAGVETQYF	TGCGCCAGCAGCCAAGATCCGGCGGGGCTAGCGGGAGTAGAGACCCAGTACTTC
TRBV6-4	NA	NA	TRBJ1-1	CASRGAITEAFF	TGTGCCAGCAGGGGAGCGATCACTGAAGCTTTCTTT
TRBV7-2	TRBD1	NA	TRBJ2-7	CASSAGQVPYEQYF	TGTGCCAGCAGCGCCGGACAGGTACCCTACGAGCAGTACTTC